This T cell receptor beta chain was sequenced in a study of T-cell memory formation after mild COVID-19. In TCRdb, the 5' RACE reads were re-called with MiXCR into one record per CDR3 protein. The sample lists about 350,000 distinct CDR3 sequences, roughly 13% occurring once. Trimming took off 5 bases at V and 8 bases at J, with 18 bases between the two ends. CDR1 and CDR2 (germline): SGHAT, FQNNGV. The CDR3 covers 14 residues. This clonotype came up a few times. The genes are TRBV11-2 and TRBJ1-2; D may be TRBD1 (5 bases). The sequencing sample was made of PBMCs or a T cell subset sorted from them (not recorded which). This clonotype was obtained from a man aged 18 to 35 who had mild COVID-19 (a few samples of this study predate the infection). Cell type and time point are not known. The CDR3 region is CASSLNPGYIGYTF. The CDR3 coding sequence is TGTGCCAGCAGCCTTAACCCAGGGTATATAGGCTACACCTTC.